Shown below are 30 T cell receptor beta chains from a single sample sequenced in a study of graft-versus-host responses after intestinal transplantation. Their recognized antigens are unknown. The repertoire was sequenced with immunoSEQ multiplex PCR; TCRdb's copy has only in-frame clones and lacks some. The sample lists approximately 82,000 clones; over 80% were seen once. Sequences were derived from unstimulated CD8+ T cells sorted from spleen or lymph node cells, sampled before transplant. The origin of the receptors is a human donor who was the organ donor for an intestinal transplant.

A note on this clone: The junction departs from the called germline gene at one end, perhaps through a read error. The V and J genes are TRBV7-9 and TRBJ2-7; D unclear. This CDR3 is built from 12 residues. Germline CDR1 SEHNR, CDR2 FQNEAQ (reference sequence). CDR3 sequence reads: CASSLLSSEQYF. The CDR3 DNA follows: TGTGCCAGCAGCTTACTCTCCTCCGAGCAGTACTTC.

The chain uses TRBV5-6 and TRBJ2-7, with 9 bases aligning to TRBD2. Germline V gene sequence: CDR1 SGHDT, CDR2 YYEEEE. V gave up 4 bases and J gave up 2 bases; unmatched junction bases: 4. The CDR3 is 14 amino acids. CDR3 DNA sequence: TGTGCCAGCAGCCGCGTAGCGGGGGCCTACGAGCAGTACTTC. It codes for CASSRVAGAYEQYF.

This CDR3 reads CASSLPGGDTQYF. The CDR3, as DNA: TGCGCCAGCAGCTTGCCCGGGGGAGATACGCAGTATTTT. J is TRBJ2-3 and V is TRBV5-1; D is possibly TRBD2 (6 bases). V lost 1 base to trimming and J lost 5 bases, with 8 bases between them. This CDR3 comprises 13 residues. CDR1 is SGHRS, CDR2 YFSETQ, per germline.

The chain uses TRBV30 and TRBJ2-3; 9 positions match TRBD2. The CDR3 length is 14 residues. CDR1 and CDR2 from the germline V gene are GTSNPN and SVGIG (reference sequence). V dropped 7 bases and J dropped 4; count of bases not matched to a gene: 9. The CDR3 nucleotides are TGTGCCTATCAAGCGGGGGGTGCTGCAGATACGCAGTATTTT. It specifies CAYQAGGAADTQYF.

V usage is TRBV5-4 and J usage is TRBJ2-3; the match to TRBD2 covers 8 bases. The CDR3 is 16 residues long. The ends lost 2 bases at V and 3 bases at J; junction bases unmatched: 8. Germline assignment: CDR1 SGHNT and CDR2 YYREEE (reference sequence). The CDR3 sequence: CASSFTLAGGTDTQYF. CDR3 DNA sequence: TGTGCCAGCAGCTTTACCCTCGCGGGGGGAACAGATACGCAGTATTTT.

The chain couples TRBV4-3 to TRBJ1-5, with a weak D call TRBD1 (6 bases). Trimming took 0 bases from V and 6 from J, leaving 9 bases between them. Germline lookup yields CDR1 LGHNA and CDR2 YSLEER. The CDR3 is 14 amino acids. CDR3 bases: TGCGCCAGCAGCCAAGACGGGGGGCTTCAGCCCCAGCATTTT. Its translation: CASSQDGGLQPQHF.

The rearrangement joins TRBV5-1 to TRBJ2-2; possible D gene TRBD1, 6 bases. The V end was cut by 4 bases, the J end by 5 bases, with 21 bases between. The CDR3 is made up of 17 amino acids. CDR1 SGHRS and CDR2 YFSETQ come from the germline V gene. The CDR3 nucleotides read TGCGCCAGCAGCGAGGGGGAAGGCCCCTGGGGAACCGGGGAGCTGTTTTTT. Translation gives CASSEGEGPWGTGELFF. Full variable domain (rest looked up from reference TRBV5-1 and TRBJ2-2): KAGVTQTPRYLIKTRGQQVTLSCSPISGHRSVSWYQQTPGQGLQFLFEYFSETQRNKGNFPGRFSGRQFSNSRSEMNVSTLELGDSALYLCASSEGEGPWGTGELFFGEGSRLTVL.

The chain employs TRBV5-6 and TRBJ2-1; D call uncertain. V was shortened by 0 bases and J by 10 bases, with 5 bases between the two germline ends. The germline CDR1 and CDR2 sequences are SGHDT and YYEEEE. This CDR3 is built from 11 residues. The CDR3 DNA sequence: TGTGCCAGCAGCTTGGATCGGGAGCAGTTCTTC. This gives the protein CASSLDREQFF.

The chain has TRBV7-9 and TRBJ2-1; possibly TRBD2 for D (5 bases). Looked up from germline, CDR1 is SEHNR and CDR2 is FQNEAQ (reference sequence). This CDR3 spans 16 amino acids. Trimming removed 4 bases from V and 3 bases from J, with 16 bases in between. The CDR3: CASSSPRLDYYNEQFF. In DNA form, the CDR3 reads TGTGCCAGCAGCTCCCCTCGGCTAGACTACTACAATGAGCAGTTCTTC. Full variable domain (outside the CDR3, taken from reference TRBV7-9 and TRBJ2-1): DTGVSQNPRHKITKRGQNVTFRCDPISEHNRLYWYRQTLGQGPEFLTYFQNEAQLEKSRLLSDRFSAERPKGSFSTLEIQRTEQGDSAMYLCASSSPRLDYYNEQFFGPGTRLTVL.

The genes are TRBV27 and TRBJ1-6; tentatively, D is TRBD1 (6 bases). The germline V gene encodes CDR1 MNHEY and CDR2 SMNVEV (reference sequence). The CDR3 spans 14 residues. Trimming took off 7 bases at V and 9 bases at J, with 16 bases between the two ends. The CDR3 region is CASKYGGLSSPLHF. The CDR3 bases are TGTGCCAGCAAGTACGGGGGGCTAAGTTCACCCCTCCACTTT.

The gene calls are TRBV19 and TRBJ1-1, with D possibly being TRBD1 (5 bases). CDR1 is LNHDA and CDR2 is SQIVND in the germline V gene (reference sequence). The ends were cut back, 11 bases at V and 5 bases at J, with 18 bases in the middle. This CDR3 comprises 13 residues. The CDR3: CAARPGVGTEAFF. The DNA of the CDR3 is TGTGCCGCCAGGCCGGGGGTCGGAACTGAAGCTTTCTTT. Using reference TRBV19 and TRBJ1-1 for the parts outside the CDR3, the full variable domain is DGGITQSPKYLFRKEGQNVTLSCEQNLNHDAMYWYRQDPGQGLRLIYYSQIVNDFQKGDIAEGYSVSREKKESFPLTVTSAQKNPTAFYLCAARPGVGTEAFFGQGTRLTVV.

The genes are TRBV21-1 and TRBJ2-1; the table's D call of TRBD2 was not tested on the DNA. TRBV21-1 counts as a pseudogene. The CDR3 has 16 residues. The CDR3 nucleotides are TGTGCCAGCAGCCTGCCCGGAGCTAGCGGGCCGGGAGAGCAGTTCTTC. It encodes CASSLPGASGPGEQFF.

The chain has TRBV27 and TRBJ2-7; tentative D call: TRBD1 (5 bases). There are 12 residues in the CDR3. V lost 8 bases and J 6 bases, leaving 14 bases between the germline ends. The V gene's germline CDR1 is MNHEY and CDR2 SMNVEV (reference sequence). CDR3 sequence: CASGFQGREQYF. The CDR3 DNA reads TGTGCCAGCGGATTTCAGGGCCGCGAGCAGTACTTC.

CDR3 residues: CASSSTSRRPLNTGELFF. The CDR3 coding sequence is TGTGCCAGCAGCTCCACTTCCCGGCGGCCTTTGAACACCGGGGAGCTGTTTTTT. V gene TRBV7-2 combines with J gene TRBJ2-2; D is unclear. V lost 4 bases and J 1 base, leaving 19 bases between the germline ends. The CDR3 loop spans 18 amino acids. Germline V gene data show CDR1 as SGHTA and CDR2 as FQGNSA.

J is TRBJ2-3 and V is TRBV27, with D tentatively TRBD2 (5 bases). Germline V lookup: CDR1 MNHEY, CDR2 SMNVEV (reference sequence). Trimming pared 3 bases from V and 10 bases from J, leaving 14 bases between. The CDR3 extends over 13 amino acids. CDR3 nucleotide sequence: TGTGCCAGCAGTTTCTATCGGGGTTGGGCGCAGTATTTT. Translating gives CASSFYRGWAQYF.

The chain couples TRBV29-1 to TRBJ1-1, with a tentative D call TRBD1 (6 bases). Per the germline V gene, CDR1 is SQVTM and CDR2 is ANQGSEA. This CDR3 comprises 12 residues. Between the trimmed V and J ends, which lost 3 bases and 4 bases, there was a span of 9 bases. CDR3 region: CSVDGGPTEAFF. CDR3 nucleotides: TGCAGCGTTGACGGGGGGCCCACTGAAGCTTTCTTT.

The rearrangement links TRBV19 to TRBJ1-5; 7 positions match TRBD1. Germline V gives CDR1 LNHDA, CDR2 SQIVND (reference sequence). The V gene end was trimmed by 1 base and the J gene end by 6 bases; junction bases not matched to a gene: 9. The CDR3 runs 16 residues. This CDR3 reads CASSIGSDRALQPQHF. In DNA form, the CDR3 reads TGTGCCAGTAGTATAGGCAGCGACAGGGCTCTTCAGCCCCAGCATTTT.

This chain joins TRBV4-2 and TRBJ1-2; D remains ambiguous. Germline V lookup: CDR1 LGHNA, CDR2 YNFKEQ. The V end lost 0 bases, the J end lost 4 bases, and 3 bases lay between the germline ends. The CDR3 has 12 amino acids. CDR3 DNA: TGTGCCAGCAGCCAAGACAGCTATGGCTACACCTTC. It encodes CASSQDSYGYTF.

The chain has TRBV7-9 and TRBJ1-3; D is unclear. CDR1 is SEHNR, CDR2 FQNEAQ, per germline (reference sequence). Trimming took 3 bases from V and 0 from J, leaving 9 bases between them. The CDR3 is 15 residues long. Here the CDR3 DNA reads TGTGCCAGCAGCTTGGTCGGTTTCTCTGGAAACACCATATATTTT. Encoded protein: CASSLVGFSGNTIYF.

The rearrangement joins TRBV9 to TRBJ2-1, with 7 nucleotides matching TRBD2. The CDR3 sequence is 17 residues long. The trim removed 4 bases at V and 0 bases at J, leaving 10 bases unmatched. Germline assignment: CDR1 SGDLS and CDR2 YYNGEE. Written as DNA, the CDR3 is TGTGCCAGCAGCCCTAGGGACTATCCGAACTCCTACAATGAGCAGTTCTTC. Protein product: CASSPRDYPNSYNEQFF.

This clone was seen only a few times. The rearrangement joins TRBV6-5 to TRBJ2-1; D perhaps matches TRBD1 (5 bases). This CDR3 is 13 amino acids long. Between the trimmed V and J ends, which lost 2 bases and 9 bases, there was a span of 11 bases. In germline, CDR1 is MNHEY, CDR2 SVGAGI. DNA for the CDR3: TGTGCCAGCAGTTACCCAGGGCAGGTTGAGCAGTTCTTC. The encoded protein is CASSYPGQVEQFF.

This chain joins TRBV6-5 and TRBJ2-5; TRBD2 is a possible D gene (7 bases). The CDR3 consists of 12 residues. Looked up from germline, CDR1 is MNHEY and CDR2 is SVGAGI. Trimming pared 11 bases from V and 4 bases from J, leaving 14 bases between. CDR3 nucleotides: TGTGCCTCTGGGGGGGCCCGAGAGACCCAGTACTTC. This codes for CASGGARETQYF.

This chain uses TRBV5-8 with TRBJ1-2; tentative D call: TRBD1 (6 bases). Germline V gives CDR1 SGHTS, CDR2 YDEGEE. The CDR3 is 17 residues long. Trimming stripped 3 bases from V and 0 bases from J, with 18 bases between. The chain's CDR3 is CASSWRTANSPNYGYTF. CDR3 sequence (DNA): TGTGCCAGCAGCTGGAGGACAGCTAACTCTCCTAACTATGGCTACACCTTC.

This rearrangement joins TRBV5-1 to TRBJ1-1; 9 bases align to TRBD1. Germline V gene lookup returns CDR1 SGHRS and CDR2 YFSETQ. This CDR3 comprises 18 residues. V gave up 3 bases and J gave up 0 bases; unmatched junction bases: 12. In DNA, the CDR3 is TGCGCCAGCAGCTCCACCGGATGGACAGGGGTTATGAACACTGAAGCTTTCTTT. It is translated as CASSSTGWTGVMNTEAFF.

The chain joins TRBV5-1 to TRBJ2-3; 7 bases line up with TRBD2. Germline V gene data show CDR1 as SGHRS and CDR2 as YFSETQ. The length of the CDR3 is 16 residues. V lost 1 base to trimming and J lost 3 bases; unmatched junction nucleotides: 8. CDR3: CASSLWSSGATDTQYF. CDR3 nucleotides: TGCGCCAGCAGCTTGTGGTCCAGCGGGGCGACAGATACGCAGTATTTT.

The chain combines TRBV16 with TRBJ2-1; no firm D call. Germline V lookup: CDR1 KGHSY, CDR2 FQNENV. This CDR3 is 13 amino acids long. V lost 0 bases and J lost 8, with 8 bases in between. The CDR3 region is CASSQSSRDEQFF. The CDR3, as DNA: TGTGCCAGCAGCCAATCGTCTCGGGATGAGCAGTTCTTC. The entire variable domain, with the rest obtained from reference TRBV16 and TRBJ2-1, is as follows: GEEVAQTPKHLVRGEGQKAKLYCAPIKGHSYVFWYQQVLKNEFKFLISFQNENVFDETGMPKERFSAKCLPNSPCSLEIQATKLEDSAVYFCASSQSSRDEQFFGPGTRLTVL.

The chain's CDR3 is CASSSGTSGGPAETQYF. CDR3 nucleotides: TGTGCCAGTTCATCCGGGACTAGCGGGGGCCCGGCGGAGACCCAGTACTTC. The chain recombines TRBV19 with TRBJ2-5; 14 positions match TRBD2. The CDR3 is 17 amino acids. Looked up from germline, CDR1 is LNHDA and CDR2 is SQIVND (reference sequence). With 8 bases clipped from V and 5 bases from J, the junction kept 13 bases outside the gene matches. Full variable domain (remainder filled in from reference TRBV19 and TRBJ2-5): DGGITQSPKYLFRKEGQNVTLSCEQNLNHDAMYWYRQDPGQGLRLIYYSQIVNDFQKGDIAEGYSVSREKKESFPLTVTSAQKNPTAFYLCASSSGTSGGPAETQYFGPGTRLLVL.

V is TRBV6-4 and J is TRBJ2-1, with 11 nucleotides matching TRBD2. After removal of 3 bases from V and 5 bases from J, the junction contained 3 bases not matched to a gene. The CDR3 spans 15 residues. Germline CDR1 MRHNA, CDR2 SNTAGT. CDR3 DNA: TGTGCCAGCAGTGATCCGACTAGCGGGAACAATGAGCAGTTCTTC. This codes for CASSDPTSGNNEQFF.

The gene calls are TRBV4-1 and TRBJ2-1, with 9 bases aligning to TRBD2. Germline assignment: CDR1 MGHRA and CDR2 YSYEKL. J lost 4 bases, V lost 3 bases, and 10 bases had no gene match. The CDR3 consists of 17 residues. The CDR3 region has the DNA TGCGCCAGCAGCCAGGGATATGAGCGGGGGGTGTACAATGAGCAGTTCTTC. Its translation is CASSQGYERGVYNEQFF.

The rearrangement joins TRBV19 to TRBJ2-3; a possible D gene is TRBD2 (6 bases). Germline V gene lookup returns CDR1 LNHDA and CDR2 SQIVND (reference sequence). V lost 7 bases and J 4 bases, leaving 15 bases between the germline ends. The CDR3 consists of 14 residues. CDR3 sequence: CASNLGGVADTQYF. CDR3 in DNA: TGTGCCAGTAACTTGGGGGGAGTGGCAGATACGCAGTATTTT. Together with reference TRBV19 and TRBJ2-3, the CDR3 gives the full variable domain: DGGITQSPKYLFRKEGQNVTLSCEQNLNHDAMYWYRQDPGQGLRLIYYSQIVNDFQKGDIAEGYSVSREKKESFPLTVTSAQKNPTAFYLCASNLGGVADTQYFGPGTRLTVL.